The entry below gives a single TCR beta chain sequence along with its context. Original analysis: Quantification of nucleated cells was approximated via reference gene primer amplification. This table comes from immunoSEQ multiplex PCR, and its TCRdb copy is limited to in-frame clones, with some not included. The V and J calls and clone size were taken over from that table, and D and trimming were inferred from the DNA. The sample contains about 300,000 clones, more than 70% of which appear only once. The entry originates in a study of blood T cell repertoires in COVID-19. Study-wide context: The samples span acute and convalescent COVID-19 from the United States, Italy and Spain.

The germline CDR1 and CDR2 sequences are SGDLS and YYNGEE. The CDR3 spans 13 residues. V lost 4 bases and J lost 7, with 12 bases in between. The genes are TRBV9 and TRBJ2-1, with D possibly TRBD1 on 6 matching bases. The material sequenced was peripheral blood. This clonotype was sampled from a woman in her fifties or sixties with acute or convalescent COVID-19. CDR3 residues: CASSITGLNEQFF. The CDR3 DNA reads TGTGCCAGCAGCATTACAGGGTTAAATGAGCAGTTCTTC. The whole variable domain, filled in from reference TRBV9 and TRBJ2-1, reads DSGVTQTPKHLITATGQRVTLRCSPRSGDLSVYWYQQSLDQGLQFLIQYYNGEERAKGNILERFSAQQFPDLHSELNLSSLELGDSALYFCASSITGLNEQFFGPGTRLTVL.